The source of this T cell receptor beta chain is a study of cytomegalovirus exposure and HLA in healthy donors (dated by TCRdb to 2016 to 2017). For the study in its entirety: According to an earlier analysis of 587 of the donors, some 180 million T cells yielded 120 million or so unique TCR beta sequences and approximately 300 Gb of sequence data. An early release covering roughly 640 HLA-typed donors comprised approximately 300 gigabases of sequencing data and around 80 million unique TCR sequences. The genetic ancestry cluster associated with self-reported Caucasian donors included around 76% of the 398 genotyped donors. The study aimed to test whether cataloging public T cell receptors could reveal signatures of past pathogen exposure. The study profiled the T cell repertoires of 666 subjects by immunosequencing and related them to cytomegalovirus serostatus. Besides the first cohort of approximately 710 subjects, a separate validation cohort made up of some 110 different subjects was used. High-throughput TCR immunosequencing, statistical association of individual TCRs with disease status, and machine learning were combined to predict cytomegalovirus infection status. A later analysis re-examined previously published TCR beta repertoires from 610 or so donors and added high-resolution HLA genotyping to investigate patterns of TCR occurrence. In the later analysis, no new phenotypic data were used to find candidate immune exposures; instead, reliance was placed on TCR beta sequences and their occurrence across donors. An earlier analysis of around 580 of the donors used high-throughput TCR beta sequencing to judge whether each TCR beta V gene segment behaved as functional or pseudogenic. Donor age, sex, ethnicity and CMV serostatus were compiled together with the repertoire data. Genome-wide SNP genotypes for about three fifths of the roughly 700 donors were used in a later genetic analysis, which treated that subset as a discovery cohort. All discovery cohort repertoires had been generated on a single sequencing platform. HLA typing included class I and class II loci at four-digit resolution. The number of donors typed differed by locus, with roughly 620-630 for A, B, C, DRB1 and DQB1, approximately 500 for DQA1, about 610 for DPA1, and over 400 for DPB1. A few DR-DQ haplotypes were treated as single units for association and clustering because of strong linkage in the cohort. Across around 400 genotyped donors of the cohort, an average of roughly 230,000 unique TCR beta nucleotide sequences per donor were sequenced, and approximately 17% of those sequences were non-productive.

Library generation was performed with the immunoSEQ multiplex PCR assay. The multiplex PCR relied on a mix of 60 forward primers for TCR Vbeta segments and 13 reverse primers for TCR Jbeta segments. The CDR3 region of rearranged TCR beta genes was amplified from genomic DNA with a multiplex PCR assay. On the Illumina HiSeq System, the amplified TCR beta libraries were sequenced as 87-base-pair reads. Regarding the original processing steps: A later analysis tallied 80 million to 95 million unique TCR beta chains across the 666 repertoires, and roughly 11 million of those chains were shared by two or more donors. To remove PCR and sequencing errors, raw reads were error-corrected and collapsed into unique sequences using a nearest-neighbor algorithm that merged closely related sequences. Alignment of CDR3 sequences to IMGT reference sequences was used to assign V, D and J gene segments. For a sequence to be retained, at least a six-nucleotide match to both a V gene segment and a J gene segment was required. A rearrangement counted as productive if the CDR3 had no stop codons and remained in frame with V and J, and every other rearrangement counted as non-productive. Following IMGT convention, CDR3 was defined as the stretch from the second conserved V-encoded cysteine up to the conserved J-encoded phenylalanine. In an earlier analysis of around 570 of the donors, sequences lacking an unambiguous match to a single V gene segment were excluded. In an earlier analysis of 500 to 750 of the donors, V segments were called functional above 56.7% productive rearrangements and were called segregating when the between-donor standard deviation exceeded 5%. A statistical classification framework was built to diagnose cytomegalovirus status from the catalog of TCR beta chain sequences. In a later analysis, TCR nucleotide sequences were compared against IMGT/GENE-DB human TR gene sequences so that V and J genes could be assigned. Using the TCRdist pipeline, a later analysis assigned CDR3 sequences along with most-parsimonious VDJ recombination scenarios. In a later analysis, each TCR beta chain was defined by its CDR3 amino acid sequence together with its V-gene family, and reads without a unique V-gene family were excluded. As a way to deal with suspected cross-contamination and a sequencing artifact, a later analysis dropped approximately 590 nucleotide sequences that were highly shared and had low generation probability. In a later analysis, a clonal expansion index was calculated for each public chain from normalized within-repertoire ranks of inferred template counts. In a later analysis, generation probabilities were computed with a VDJ recombination model fitted to out-of-frame rearrangements, and the resulting probabilities were checked against IGoR. Hypergeometric tests were used in a later analysis to score TCR-TCR, TCR-HLA and TCR-CMV co-occurrence, with a repertoire-size bias correction applied to the TCR pairs. To estimate false discovery rates, a later analysis permuted the HLA or CMV assignments 20 times. In a later analysis, co-occurring TCRs were grouped using DBSCAN, and TCRdist sequence similarity was added for clustering within HLA-allele-positive subsets. Co-occurrence clustering excluded repertoires with fewer than 30,000 or more than 120,000 public chains, plus five with anomalous nucleotide sharing. The table comes from immuneACCESS by way of TCRdb, which keeps in-frame sequences with V and J called. Part of the clones is missing from these tables; in studies checked, under half for an unresolved V gene and the rest for unknown reasons. Clonal size and the V and J genes are those of that table, whereas D and trimming came from the DNA. This sample holds approximately 130,000 clones; 70% to 80% were observed only once. The top ten constitute around 3.2% of the sample.

The cohort comprised 550 to 700 healthy bone marrow donors. All cohort members were sampled while nominally healthy, although unrecorded immune exposures were likely present. The donor was CMV seronegative and was included in the group of approximately 350 seronegative cohort members. A peripheral blood sample was provided by each donor, and peripheral blood mononuclear cells were used for TCR beta sequencing. Genomic DNA extraction from the blood cell samples was performed with the Qiagen DNeasy Blood Extraction Kit. CDR1 is given as LNHDA and CDR2 as SQIVND, both from the germline V gene (reference sequence). From the cysteine through the phenylalanine, the CDR3 covers 15 amino acids. Only the CDR3 DNA is retained, 45 bases long and in frame from the first base. V is pared back by 7 bases and J by 6 bases, with 21 bases lying between the germline termini. Worth noting for this clone: Its antigen is unknown. No quality values exist for individual bases; no much larger clone is one base distant.

Results the study describes overall, beyond this receptor: When HLA alleles, especially DR and DQ, strongly co-occurred, TCR associations were difficult to assign to individual alleles. The presence/absence analyses assumed that sequencing depth was roughly uniform across donors, and that assumption may not be true. According to a later genetic analysis, donors in an Asian-associated ancestry cluster had fewer N-insertions in productive TCRs than the approximately 670-donor mean. Because counts were too low, more than 15 rarely observed V segments, including chromosome 9 orphons, were excluded from the earlier analysis of 500 to 700 of the donors. V-gene and J-gene trimming of TCR beta chains was associated with a missense DCLRE1C variant in a later genetic analysis, and the association was replicated in an independent cohort. According to a later analysis, parvovirus B19, influenza, CMV and Epstein-Barr virus appeared linked to several top co-occurrence clusters. The classifier was reported to diagnose cytomegalovirus status with high specificity and sensitivity in both the original cohort and the validation cohort. In vitro tests confirmed that a few of the cytomegalovirus-associated TCR beta chains recognize cytomegalovirus antigens. Broadly in line with IMGT annotations, most TCR beta V segments showed up in productive rearrangements about 87% or about 30% of the time in an earlier analysis of a few hundred of the donors. A further reported finding was that TCR beta sequences accurately predicted the HLA-A and HLA-B alleles for most subjects in the first cohort. A cluster of highly shared sequence variants was judged likely to be a technical artifact of the sequencing pipeline. In a later analysis, the rate of TCR association differed among HLA loci, with DRB1 alleles having the most associated TCRs and HLA-C alleles having the fewest. It was suggested by the authors that the approach could potentially be generalized to other disease states and immunological phenotypes. Across donors, most TCR sequences were observed very rarely, whereas some public TCRs were present in many individuals. The 87-base-pair reads could not distinguish some IMGT-functional V segments, including TRBV6-2 and TRBV6-3, so those segments were excluded. Most CMV-associated TCR beta chains appeared to be HLA-restricted in a later analysis, and the HLA associations seemed to be driven largely by CMV exposure. Immune exposure information for the cohort was limited to CMV serostatus. Because some donors lacked HLA typing at each locus, the association tests relied only on the typed subset. In a later analysis, HLA-associated TCR beta chains were found to be more clonally expanded and to have lower generation probabilities than equally common non-associated chains. In the study, approximately 150 TCR beta chains were listed as associated with cytomegalovirus. Correlated functional status among segregating V segments might reflect linkage disequilibrium, but an unknown experimental factor could not be ruled out. The cohort was sequenced for TCR beta chains only, and without alpha or paired-chain data the features that could be detected were limited. In a later analysis, some 18,000 TCR beta sequences were associated with specific HLA alleles at a false discovery rate of 0.05.

This clonotype was obtained from a man in his thirties or forties in good health and CMV-seronegative. Material: PBMCs. The rearranged segments are TRBV19 and TRBJ1-1; the D segment cannot be called with confidence. The DNA sequence is given as TGTGCCAGTAAGGAGCCCGGGTTTGGTGGCGCTGAAGCTTTCTTT. Its amino acids are CASKEPGFGGAEAFF.